These T cell receptor beta chains were read from a single sample in a study of OX40 agonist ivuxolimab in advanced cancers. Some clones are missing from TCRdb's copy, which holds only in-frame ones; the method was immunoSEQ multiplex PCR. The sample lists about 67,000 clones, roughly 85% seen once, with 2% to 2.5% in the top ten. The sample consisted of CD4+ or CD8+ T cells sorted from blood, taken in a trial of the OX40 agonist ivuxolimab. These receptors were taken from an adult with an advanced solid tumor such as melanoma, head and neck, liver or kidney cancer. The CDR3 runs from the conserved cysteine through the conserved F or W. The order of the fields is D gene, CDR3 length, J gene, V gene, CDR3 protein, CDR3 DNA. The D gene is left open where the match is weak.

D: -
length: 13
J: TRBJ2-5
V: TRBV7-3
CDR3: CASSLGGIETQYF
DNA: TGTGCCAGCAGCTTAGGGGGGATCGAGACCCAGTACTTC

D: TRBD1
length: 16
J: TRBJ2-3
V: TRBV27
CDR3: CASSLATGADTDTQYF
DNA: TGTGCCAGCAGTTTGGCAACAGGGGCGGACACAGATACGCAGTATTTT

D: -
length: 15
J: TRBJ2-3
V: TRBV28
CDR3: CASSSTRDSTDTQYF
DNA: TGTGCCAGCAGTTCCACCCGGGACTCAACAGATACGCAGTATTTT

D: -
length: 16
J: TRBJ2-2
V: TRBV5-1
CDR3: CASSLGWTEFTGELFF
DNA: TGCGCCAGTAGCCTCGGGTGGACCGAGTTCACCGGGGAGCTGTTTTTT

D: -
length: 15
J: TRBJ2-3
V: TRBV11-3
CDR3: CASSPELARTDTQYF
DNA: TGTGCCAGCAGCCCCGAATTGGCTCGCACAGATACGCAGTATTTT

D: TRBD1
length: 14
J: TRBJ2-5
V: TRBV19
CDR3: CASSAWTGEETQYF
DNA: TGTGCCAGTAGTGCCTGGACAGGGGAAGAGACCCAGTACTTC

D: -
length: 14
J: TRBJ1-1
V: TRBV19
CDR3: CASSIGRANTEAFF
DNA: TGTGCCAGTAGTATCGGGCGGGCCAACACTGAAGCTTTCTTT

D: TRBD2
length: 14
J: TRBJ2-3
V: TRBV7-2
CDR3: CASSLSGVTDTQYF
DNA: TGTGCCAGCAGCCTAAGCGGGGTCACAGATACGCAGTATTTT

D: TRBD1
length: 14
J: TRBJ1-2
V: TRBV29-1
CDR3: CSVDVQGATYGYTF
DNA: TGCAGCGTTGATGTTCAGGGGGCTACCTATGGCTACACCTTC

D: -
length: 18
J: TRBJ2-3
V: TRBV30
CDR3: CAWSPPPRGGVRTDTQYF
DNA: TGTGCCTGGAGTCCCCCCCCTAGAGGGGGAGTGAGGACAGATACGCAGTATTTT

D: TRBD1
length: 14
J: TRBJ1-2
V: TRBV28
CDR3: CASSSGGSNYGYTF
DNA: TGTGCCAGCAGTTCAGGGGGCTCAAACTATGGCTACACCTTC

D: -
length: 14
J: TRBJ2-7
V: TRBV21-1
CDR3: CASSNSGRAKEQYF
DNA: TGTGCCAGCAGCAATAGCGGGAGGGCCAAGGAGCAGTACTTC

D: TRBD1
length: 14
J: TRBJ2-7
V: TRBV6-5
CDR3: CASSERQGTYEQYF
DNA: TGTGCCAGCAGTGAGAGACAGGGGACCTACGAGCAGTACTTC

D: -
length: 13
J: TRBJ2-5
V: TRBV2
CDR3: CASSPIGQETQYF
DNA: TGTGCCAGCAGCCCCATTGGACAAGAGACCCAGTACTTC

D: TRBD1
length: 14
J: TRBJ1-1
V: TRBV5-6
CDR3: CASDLAQQGSEAFF
DNA: TGTGCCAGCGACTTGGCCCAACAGGGGTCTGAAGCTTTCTTT

D: TRBD1
length: 16
J: TRBJ1-2
V: TRBV4-2
CDR3: CASSQIKGDSNYGYTF
DNA: TGTGCCAGCAGCCAAATTAAGGGGGACAGCAACTATGGCTACACCTTC

D: TRBD1
length: 15
J: TRBJ1-6
V: TRBV28
CDR3: CASSFRDRGNSPLHF
DNA: TGTGCCAGCAGTTTCCGGGACAGGGGTAATTCACCCCTCCACTTT